Listed below are T cell receptor beta chains from one sample, sequenced in a study of shared clonotypes between healthy human individuals. Measured with immunoSEQ multiplex PCR; TCRdb has only the in-frame clones, and not every one. The sample has approximately 720,000 clones; around 72% are singletons. The sequencing sample was made of memory CD4+ T cells sorted from blood. These receptors all stem from a young woman in good health. Each CDR3 is given with its conserved first and last residue. The D gene is left open where the match is weak. Rows may omit the clone size; those that give it use once, few, many or a size class.

D	size	V	J	DNA	CDR3
NA	NA	TRBV28	TRBJ1-4	TGTGCCACCAAAGATCCCGCAAATGAAAAACTGTTTTTT	CATKDPANEKLFF
TRBD1	NA	TRBV5-1	TRBJ2-3	TGCGCCAGCAGCCCTGGACAGGCCACAGATACGCAGTATTTT	CASSPGQATDTQYF
NA	NA	TRBV28	TRBJ2-2	TGTGCCAGCAGTCTTTATCCCGGGGAGCTGTTTTTT	CASSLYPGELFF
NA	NA	TRBV28	TRBJ2-1	TGTGCCAGCAGTCCCACGGTTCCACCCTACAATGAGCAGTTCTTC	CASSPTVPPYNEQFF
NA	NA	TRBV7-3	TRBJ2-3	TGTGCCAGCAGCTTACGAATGACAGGCAGCACAGATACGCAGTATTTT	CASSLRMTGSTDTQYF
NA	few	TRBV28	TRBJ2-7	TGTGCCAGCAGTTTAATGTCCTACGAGCAGTACTTC	CASSLMSYEQYF
TRBD1	many	TRBV5-1	TRBJ2-7	TGCGCCAGCAGCCCTGGGACAGGGGGCTTGATTATGCACTTC	CASSPGTGGLIMHF
TRBD1	NA	TRBV25-1	TRBJ1-2	TGTGCCAGCAGTGAATATAGGACAGGGGCGGGTGGCTACACCTTC	CASSEYRTGAGGYTF
NA	NA	TRBV25-1	TRBJ1-1	TGTGCCAGCGGGGGGACTGAAGCTTTCTTT	CASGGTEAFF
TRBD2	NA	TRBV5-1	TRBJ2-5	TGCGCCAGCAGCCCGGGACTAGCGGGAACCCTGGAGACCCAGTACTTC	CASSPGLAGTLETQYF
TRBD1	NA	TRBV28	TRBJ2-7	TGTGCCAGCAGTTCACCCCCGGGACAGGGAGAGAAGCAGTACTTC	CASSSPPGQGEKQYF
NA	many	TRBV19	TRBJ1-5	TGTGCCAGTATGGGCGGGCAGGGAAGGGCGGATCAGCCCCAGCATTTT	CASMGGQGRADQPQHF
TRBD1	NA	TRBV19	TRBJ1-5	TGTGCCAGTAGTATCCGGGACAGGGCACTCTATCAGCCCCAGCATTTT	CASSIRDRALYQPQHF
NA	once	TRBV6-5	TRBJ2-7	TGTGCCAGCAGTTACGGGGGACTGGGCACCTACGAGCAGTACTTC	CASSYGGLGTYEQYF
NA	NA	TRBV4-1	TRBJ1-3	TGCGCCAGCAGCCAGGTCTGGACCTCTGGAAACACCATATATTTT	CASSQVWTSGNTIYF
TRBD2	NA	TRBV7-3	TRBJ2-3	TGTGCCAGCAGCCCCCAAGCGGGAGAAGATACGCAGTATTTT	CASSPQAGEDTQYF
TRBD2	NA	TRBV6-5	TRBJ2-7	TGTGCCAGCAGTTACTCGAGCCTAGCGGGAGGCTACGAGCAGTACTTC	CASSYSSLAGGYEQYF
NA	NA	TRBV7-6	TRBJ1-2	TGTGCCAGCAGCTTAGTGGGCGATGGCTACACCTTC	CASSLVGDGYTF
TRBD2	NA	TRBV6-5	TRBJ2-7	TGTGCCAGCAGTTCTCCACGGACTAGCGGCTACGAGCAGTACTTC	CASSSPRTSGYEQYF
NA	NA	TRBV2	TRBJ2-7	TGTGCCAGCAGTACGGACAGCTACGAGCAGTACTTC	CASSTDSYEQYF
NA	NA	TRBV19	TRBJ2-5	TGTGCCAGTAGTCTCCGGGGCAAAGGAGAGACCCAGTACTTC	CASSLRGKGETQYF
NA	NA	TRBV19	TRBJ1-1	TGTGCCAGTAGTATTTTAAGTTATGACACTGAAGCTTTCTTT	CASSILSYDTEAFF
NA	NA	TRBV19	TRBJ1-2	TGTGCCAGTAGTATTGGCCCGGCCCCCAACTATGGCTACACCTTC	CASSIGPAPNYGYTF
TRBD1	NA	TRBV29-1	TRBJ1-3	TGCAGCGTTACAGGGACGACAGGGGCTGGAAACACCATATATTTT	CSVTGTTGAGNTIYF
NA	NA	TRBV5-1	TRBJ2-7	TGCGCCAGCAGCTTGGAACCAGTTTACTACGAGCAGTACTTC	CASSLEPVYYEQYF
TRBD1	NA	TRBV5-4	TRBJ1-2	TGTGCCAGCAGCTTGGGAGGGTCAGGGGGCTATGGCTACACCTTC	CASSLGGSGGYGYTF
NA	NA	TRBV2	TRBJ2-1	TGTGCCAGCAGGTGGGGGGGCGATGAGCAGTTCTTC	CASRWGGDEQFF
NA	NA	TRBV15	TRBJ2-7	TGTGCCACCAGCAGCGCCAGCGGGCTTCTAAGTAGCTCCTACGAGCAGTACTTC	CATSSASGLLSSSYEQYF
TRBD1	NA	TRBV19	TRBJ1-1	TGTGCCAGTAGTACCCAGACAGGGGGCACTGAAGCTTTCTTT	CASSTQTGGTEAFF
NA	NA	TRBV6-6	TRBJ1-3	TGTGCCAGCACCGACGGGGGGCGAGGGTCTGGAAACACCATATATTTT	CASTDGGRGSGNTIYF